Listed below are T cell receptor beta chains from one sample, sequenced in a study of human T cells and chemical hapten exposure. Each CDR3 protein gets one entry after TCRdb re-called the RACE reads with MiXCR. This sample carries about 82,000 distinct CDR3 sequences, 10% of them seen once, and the ten largest clones take less than 5%. Sequenced material: whole blood, taken in connection with sensitization to the hapten diphenylcyclopropenone (DPC). The origin of the receptors is a woman aged 45-60 years with alopecia areata. Some clones in this sample may be carry-over from other donors' samples. CDR3s include the opening cysteine and the closing phenylalanine or tryptophan. A D gene is named only where the DNA matches it firmly. A row's size may be missing; if present it is once, few, many or a size class.

-,TRBV29-1,-,TRBJ1-4,TGCAGCGTTGGTGAAACCAATGAAAAACTGTTTTTT,CSVGETNEKLFF
TRBD1,TRBV2,medium-sized,TRBJ2-3,TGTGCCAGCAGTGAATGGGACAGGCAGTCCGATACGCAGTATTTT,CASSEWDRQSDTQYF
-,TRBV6-1,many,TRBJ2-7,TGTGCCAGCAGTCCCGGGACCCGTCCGACGGGAGAGCAGTACTTC,CASSPGTRPTGEQYF
-,TRBV7-8,-,TRBJ2-7,TGTGCCAGCAGCTTCCGGGACACCTACGAGCAGTACTTC,CASSFRDTYEQYF
-,TRBV12-3/TRBV12-4,few,TRBJ2-7,TGTGCCTCGAGCTGGGGTTCCGCCTACGAGCAGTACTTC,CASSWGSAYEQYF
-,TRBV7-2,-,TRBJ2-7,TGTGCCAGCAGCTTATACAGTTACGAGCAGTACTTC,CASSLYSYEQYF
-,TRBV2,few,TRBJ1-3,TGTGCCAGCAGTGTAGAAGTCTCTGGAAACACCATATATTTT,CASSVEVSGNTIYF
-,TRBV6-5,few,TRBJ2-4,TGTGCCAGCAGAGGCAATTACATTCAGTACTTC,CASRGNYIQYF
-,TRBV15,-,TRBJ2-5,TGTGCCACCAGCAGAGATCGCCCCAGCGTTGAGACCCAGTACTTC,CATSRDRPSVETQYF
-,TRBV4-1,-,TRBJ2-2,TGCGCCAGCAGCCCCCCCCTAGGGACGAACACCGGGGAGCTGTTTTTT,CASSPPLGTNTGELFF
TRBD2,TRBV5-1,few,TRBJ2-7,TGCGCCAGCAGCTTTGAGACTAGCTCCTACTACGAGCAGTACTTC,CASSFETSSYYEQYF
TRBD2,TRBV6-5,many,TRBJ2-1,TGTGCCAGCAGGGGACTAGCGGGAGCCACCTACAATGAGCAGTTCTTC,CASRGLAGATYNEQFF
TRBD1,TRBV28,many,TRBJ1-2,TGTGCCAGCAGTCGGACGGGACAGCTCAACCTTAACTATGGCTACACCTTC,CASSRTGQLNLNYGYTF
TRBD2,TRBV27,many,TRBJ2-7,TGTGCCAGCAGTCCGCGCATCGGACTAGCGGGAAGGAACGAGCAGTACTTC,CASSPRIGLAGRNEQYF
-,TRBV6-5,few,TRBJ2-1,TGTGCCAGCAGCCCCAGGGGAAATGGACAGTTCTACAATGAGCAGTTCTTC,CASSPRGNGQFYNEQFF
-,TRBV6-2/TRBV6-3,-,TRBJ1-1,TGTGCCAGCAGCCCCCGCAGCCCAGGGCTCGATGAAGCTTTCTTT,CASSPRSPGLDEAFF
TRBD1,TRBV6-5,few,TRBJ1-1,TGTGCCAGCAGACATAGGACAGGGAGGGCCACTGAAGCTTTCTTT,CASRHRTGRATEAFF
TRBD1,TRBV14,many,TRBJ2-5,TGTGCCAGCAGCCAAAGGACAGGGCCGCAAGAGACCCAGTACTTC,CASSQRTGPQETQYF
-,TRBV7-7,many,TRBJ2-5,TGTGCCAGCAGCCCGACATGGGGGGATGAGACCCAGTACTTC,CASSPTWGDETQYF
-,TRBV7-9,many,TRBJ2-2,TGTGCCAGCAAAATCCCCGGGAGTAACGCCGGGGAGCTGTTTTTT,CASKIPGSNAGELFF
-,TRBV5-4,many,TRBJ2-3,TGTGCCAGCAGCAACCGGGACATACGGACAGATACGCAGTATTTT,CASSNRDIRTDTQYF
TRBD1,TRBV25-1,few,TRBJ1-5,TGTGCCAGCAGTGCGGGGACAGGGGTGAAGCCCCAGCATTTT,CASSAGTGVKPQHF
TRBD2,TRBV18,-,TRBJ2-7,TGTGCCAGCAAAGCGGGAGGGCCGTCTGAGCAGTACTTC,CASKAGGPSEQYF
-,TRBV6-1,many,TRBJ1-1,TGTGCCAGCAGGGAGGGGGGGTACACTGAAGCTTTCTTT,CASREGGYTEAFF
-,TRBV20-1,few,TRBJ1-6,TGCAGTGCTAGAGTTGGGACCGGGGTTAATAATTCACCCCTCCACTTT,CSARVGTGVNNSPLHF
-,TRBV30,many,TRBJ2-2,TGTGCCTGGAGTGGTGACAGTTGGACCGGGGAGCTGTTTTTT,CAWSGDSWTGELFF
-,TRBV7-7,-,TRBJ1-3,TGTGCCAGCAGCTTAGGCGAGGGGCATGGAAACACCATATATTTT,CASSLGEGHGNTIYF
TRBD1,TRBV10-1,-,TRBJ2-4,TGCGCCGGCAGTCCGGGACAGAAAAACATTCAGTACTTC,CAGSPGQKNIQYF
TRBD1,TRBV2,many,TRBJ2-7,TGTGCCAGCAGGGTGGACAGGGTCCCAACCTACGAGCAGTACTTC,CASRVDRVPTYEQYF
-,TRBV29-1,few,TRBJ1-2,TGCAGCGTTGAATTGGAGGGAGGAGCTTATGGCTACACCTTC,CSVELEGGAYGYTF
TRBD2,TRBV20-1,few,TRBJ2-7,TGCAGTGCTAGAGATCTTCGCCTAGCGGGAGTTTACGAGCAGTACTTC,CSARDLRLAGVYEQYF
-,TRBV30,many,TRBJ2-4,TGTGCCTGGAGTGTCGCCGGGGGGCAGATAGCCAAAAACATTCAGTACTTC,CAWSVAGGQIAKNIQYF
-,TRBV7-2,many,TRBJ2-7,TGTGCCAGCAGCTTCGTTGGACAGCACAAACCCTACGAGCAGTACTTC,CASSFVGQHKPYEQYF
-,TRBV5-1,medium-sized,TRBJ1-5,TGCGCCAGCAGCTTGGCAGGAAATAGCAATCAGCCCCAGCATTTT,CASSLAGNSNQPQHF